This T cell receptor beta chain is drawn from a study of beta chain features in type 1 diabetes (dated by TCRdb to 2016 to 2019). Context from the whole study: Patients and healthy donors did not differ in mean age, gender distribution, total cell number or subset yield. A total of over 90,000,000 sorted cells were examined across all samples, and a strong correlation was observed between cell number per subset and RNA yield. In the study, TCRB repertoires of sorted circulating CD4+ T cell subsets from recently diagnosed type 1 diabetes patients were compared with those of matched healthy donors. Whereas all 28 donors provided naive and central memory subsets, regulatory and stem cell-like memory subsets were isolated from just 8 patients and roughly 8 healthy donors.

This clone has only a few counts. What this receptor recognizes is not known. There are no base qualities to consult, and no much larger clone falls within one base. From each donor, a single peripheral blood sample of around 0.12 L on average was drawn into heparinised tubes. A BD FACSAria II and a panel including CD45RO, CCR7, CD25, CD127, CD95 and CD27 were used to sort naive, central memory, regulatory and stem cell-like memory CD4+ T cells. Purity was above 95% for every sorted population. PBMCs were isolated immediately by Lymphoprep density gradient centrifugation and stained directly without culture. To minimize batch effects, samples were stained and sorted in pairs, one healthy donor with one patient per experiment. Counted from cysteine to phenylalanine, this CDR3 has 14 amino acids. Just the 42-base CDR3 DNA is kept, in frame starting at base 1. V and J are truncated by 4 bases and 4 bases respectively, leaving an intervening sequence of 11 bases. Via the germline V gene, CDR1 is KGHSH and CDR2 LQKENI.

General conclusions and limits of the study: Fewer insertions and more nucleotide deletions at VDJ recombination sites were observed in patients with type 1 diabetes, implying thymic rearrangement abnormalities. Because the HLA sub-analyses included only small numbers of individuals, any influence of HLA type on TCRB rearrangement was left unresolved. Naive, central memory and regulatory TCRB repertoires appeared to be more similar among patients than among healthy donors. PCR may preferentially amplify shorter templates, but because patient and control samples were amplified and corrected together, any resulting skew would affect both groups equally. Type 1 diabetes patients showed a moderate but significant shortening of TCRB CDR3 length in all four CD4+ subsets. Sequencing cDNA rather than genomic DNA could over-represent highly expressing activated cells, although activation and CD3 levels did not differ between groups.

The entire amount of isolated RNA was reverse transcribed using the High Capacity cDNA Reverse Transcription Kit, so the sequenced TCRB transcripts were expressed ones. Deep immunoSEQ sequencing was performed on naive, central memory and regulatory T cell samples, with an average of roughly 3.5 million total reads per sample. Sorted cells were lysed in RLT buffer, and RNA was extracted using DNase-treated RNeasy Micro or Mini kits according to cell number. To prevent cross-contamination, each cell subset was processed individually, whereas patient and healthy donor samples were processed jointly. The immunoSEQ multiplex PCR was used to amplify TCRB sequences from cDNA, yielding 87-bp fragments that span the CDR3 region. Sequencing of the amplicons was performed on the Illumina HiSeq platform. As for how the authors treated the data: PCR bias was computationally corrected using synthetic template baselines, reads within Hamming distance 2 were collapsed, and singletons that could not be merged were discarded. Reads were aligned to IMGT to assign V, D and J genes, CDR3 length, and insertions or deletions at six rearrangement sites. Within each subset, clonotype counts were normalized to sorted cell number, after which true diversity and Gini coefficients were computed with the tcR R package. The overlap coefficient, calculated on TCRB nucleotide sequences, was used to measure repertoire sharing. In its TCRdb copy, this immuneACCESS table keeps in-frame sequences only and misses some clones. Where compared with another copy, unresolved V genes explain less than half of these, and the others have no known cause. That table supplies the V and J calls and clone size; D and trimming were determined from the DNA. This sample has fewer than 150,000 clones in its table, and around 7% of those were observed once. About 1.3% of the sample belongs to the ten largest clones.

Sequencing input: central memory CD4+ T cells from blood. The receptor was isolated from a woman aged 25-40 years in good health. This chain is built from TRBV18 and TRBJ1-5; the best D guess is TRBD1, with 5 bases matching. CDR3 protein: CASSQGSQNQPQHF. The DNA sequence is as follows: TGTGCCAGCTCACAGGGGTCCCAAAATCAGCCCCAGCATTTT.